This entry lists 9 T cell receptor beta chains sequenced from one sample in a study of early T cells in non-severe SARS-CoV-2 infection. TCRdb recomputed calls from the 5' RACE reads with MiXCR, one row per CDR3 protein. Among about 59,000 distinct CDR3 sequences listed, around 14% were seen once. Sequenced material: whole blood, taken at baseline. These receptor sequences come from an adult who was a healthcare worker with PCR-confirmed SARS-CoV-2 infection or an uninfected control (not recorded which).

The chain links TRBV5-1 to TRBJ2-3; TRBD2 is a possible D gene (5 bases). The germline V gene has CDR1 SGHRS and CDR2 YFSETQ. V was clipped by 0 bases and J by 6 bases, with 11 bases between them. The CDR3 contains 14 residues. CDR3 bases: TGCGCCAGCAGCTTGGTTCTAGCCTCGGATACGCAGTATTTT. Residues: CASSLVLASDTQYF.

The chain employs TRBV2 and TRBJ1-1; 10 nucleotides align to TRBD1. Germline V gene lookup returns CDR1 SNHLY and CDR2 FYNNEI. The junction had 4 bases not matched to a gene; V was cut back by 5 bases and J by 4 bases. This CDR3 has 14 residues. The CDR3 region has the DNA TGTGCCAGCAGTAGACAGGGGGCTGCCACTGAAGCTTTCTTT. Its translation is CASSRQGAATEAFF.

The V gene is TRBV20-1, the J gene TRBJ1-2; TRBD1 matches 7 bases. This CDR3 is 14 amino acids long. Germline V gene sequence: CDR1 DFQATT, CDR2 SNEGSKA (reference sequence). Germline trimming cut 0 bases from V and 8 bases from J; bases unmatched to any gene: 9. Here the CDR3 DNA reads TGCAGTGCTAGAGATTCGAACAGGGGAAACGGCTACACCTTC. Its translation: CSARDSNRGNGYTF.

A few counts support this clonotype. J is TRBJ2-2 and V is TRBV2, with D possibly TRBD1 on 5 matching bases. Trimming pared 4 bases from V and 6 bases from J, leaving 18 bases between. CDR1 is SNHLY and CDR2 is FYNNEI in the germline V gene. This CDR3 has 16 amino acids. The CDR3 DNA reads as TGTGCCAGCAGTGCTGAATCAGGGTCCATCGCCGGGGAGCTGTTTTTT. The encoded protein is CASSAESGSIAGELFF. The variable domain in full, with the rest retrieved from reference TRBV2 and TRBJ2-2, is EPEVTQTPSHQVTQMGQEVILRCVPISNHLYFYWYRQILGQKVEFLVSFYNNEISEKSEIFDDQFSVERPDGSNFTLKIRSTKLEDSAMYFCASSAESGSIAGELFFGEGSRLTVL.

The rearrangement links TRBV20-1 to TRBJ1-1; D may be TRBD1 (5 bases). Germline values: CDR1 DFQATT, CDR2 SNEGSKA (reference sequence). The CDR3 covers 13 residues. V was pared by 6 bases and J by 4 bases, with 15 bases between. CDR3 sequence (DNA): TGCAGTGCCCAGAGGGGAGGAGGCACTGAAGCTTTCTTT. Translating it yields CSAQRGGGTEAFF.

The gene calls are TRBV13 and TRBJ2-7; 8 positions agree with TRBD1. Losses at the gene ends were 5 bases for V and 5 bases for J; bases not matched to a gene: 2. The CDR3 extends over 12 amino acids. CDR1 and CDR2 from the germline V gene are PRHDT and FYEKMQ (reference sequence). The CDR3 DNA sequence: TGTGCCAGCAGCGCGGACAGGGACGAGCAGTACTTC. It encodes CASSADRDEQYF.

Many counts were recorded for this clonotype. The genes are TRBV20-1 and TRBJ2-5, with D possibly being TRBD2 (6 bases). There are 14 residues in the CDR3. Germline V gene data show CDR1 as DFQATT and CDR2 as SNEGSKA (reference sequence). Trimming shortened V by 0 bases and J by 2 bases, and 10 bases separated the two germline ends. CDR3 loop: CSARDLREQETQYF. Here the CDR3 DNA reads TGCAGTGCTAGAGACTTACGGGAGCAAGAGACCCAGTACTTC.

This clonotype was found a few times. This sequence joins TRBV19 and TRBJ2-1; weak D call: TRBD2 (6 bases). Germline CDR1 is LNHDA and CDR2 is SQIVND (reference sequence). The CDR3 covers 14 residues. Trimming stripped 1 base from V and 8 bases from J, with 12 bases between. The CDR3 loop reads CASSIVGLQYEQFF. The CDR3 DNA reads TGTGCCAGTAGTATAGTGGGACTTCAATATGAGCAGTTCTTC.

V gene TRBV18 combines with J gene TRBJ2-7; D unresolved. This CDR3 is 14 amino acids long. Trimming pared 0 bases from V and 6 bases from J, leaving 12 bases between. The V gene's germline CDR1 is KGHSH and CDR2 LQKENI. Here the CDR3 DNA reads TGTGCCAGCTCACCACCAGAAAGGGTCGGCGAGCAGTACTTC. Translated, it gives CASSPPERVGEQYF.